This T cell receptor beta chain was observed in a study of blood T cell repertoires in COVID-19. At the level of the study: The analysed material was cDNA or gDNA that came from T cells, B-cell-depleted T cells, or PBMCs.

Original data processing: Reference gene primer amplification yielded estimated nucleated cell counts. Assay: immunoSEQ multiplex PCR; the TCRdb copy retains only in-frame clones and omits some. V and J calls and clone size are those listed in that table; D and trimming were worked out from the DNA. The sample records hundreds of thousands of clones, 85% to 90% being singletons. CDR3 length equals 16 residues. Germline V gene data show CDR1 as MNHNS and CDR2 as SASEGT. Trimming at V came to 5 bases and at J to 6 bases, leaving 12 bases not matched to a gene. This chain joins TRBV6-1 and TRBJ1-2, with 10 bases lining up with TRBD1. The TCR was taken from a man aged 45 to 65 with acute or convalescent COVID-19. The sample was peripheral blood. CDR3 amino acids: CASSKDRGRSVDGYTF. In DNA form, the CDR3 reads TGTGCCAGCAGTAAAGACAGGGGGCGGAGCGTTGATGGCTACACCTTC.